The 22 T cell receptor beta chains reported below all come from one sample, sequenced in a study of T cell clonotyping in hematopoietic cell transplantation (TCRdb year 2021). Library creation used the immunoSEQ multiplex PCR assay. The table comes from immuneACCESS by way of TCRdb, which keeps in-frame sequences with V and J called. Part of the clones is missing from these tables; in studies checked, under half for an unresolved V gene and the rest for unknown reasons. The sample records tens of thousands of clones, over 75% of which are singletons. Jointly, the top ten make up about 2.1% of the sample. The sample taken for sequencing was peripheral blood mononuclear cells. The source is a woman aged 40 to 50 in good health. Some clones in this sample may be carry-over from other donors' samples.

The chain links TRBV7-2 to TRBJ1-4, with D maybe TRBD1 (5 bases). The germline V gene encodes CDR1 SGHTA and CDR2 FQGNSA. The CDR3 totals 18 residues. Trimming left V 4 bases short and J 6 bases short, with 24 bases between. The CDR3 is CASSSILDGGQPYEKLFF. DNA for the CDR3: TGTGCCAGCAGCTCCATCCTCGACGGTGGACAACCCTATGAAAAACTGTTTTTT. Looking up the rest from reference TRBV7-2 and TRBJ1-4 gives the full variable domain: GAGVSQSPSNKVTEKGKDVELRCDPISGHTALYWYRQSLGQGLEFLIYFQGNSAPDKSGLPSDRFSAERTGGSVSTLTIQRTQQEDSAVYLCASSSILDGGQPYEKLFFGSGTQLSVL.

This chain joins TRBV7-9 and TRBJ2-2; 9 positions match TRBD2. Germline values: CDR1 SEHNR, CDR2 FQNEAQ (reference sequence). The CDR3 loop spans 16 amino acids. Trimming removed 9 bases from V and 0 bases from J; junction bases left unmatched: 8. The CDR3 spells CASPRVAGANTGELFF. For the CDR3, the DNA is TGTGCCAGTCCTCGGGTAGCGGGAGCGAACACCGGGGAGCTGTTTTTT.

This chain joins TRBV6-5 and TRBJ2-7, with D unresolved. Germline V gene sequence: CDR1 MNHEY, CDR2 SVGAGI. CDR3 length: 14 amino acids. Trimming stripped 2 bases from V and 5 bases from J, with 13 bases between. The CDR3 protein is CASSYLLEADEQYF. CDR3 nucleotide sequence: TGTGCCAGCAGTTACCTTCTCGAGGCGGACGAGCAGTACTTC.

The chain employs TRBV6-5 and TRBJ2-2, with 9 bases matching TRBD1. The CDR3 length is 14 residues. The germline V gene encodes CDR1 MNHEY and CDR2 SVGAGI. Losses at the gene ends were 6 bases for V and 7 bases for J; bases not matched to a gene: 6. The CDR3 loop reads CASRRDRVNGELFF. The CDR3 nucleotides read TGTGCCAGCAGACGGGACAGGGTAAACGGGGAGCTGTTTTTT.

The rearrangement links TRBV5-1 to TRBJ1-2; weak D call: TRBD1 (6 bases). The germline V gene has CDR1 SGHRS and CDR2 YFSETQ. Trimming pared 8 bases from V and 8 bases from J, leaving 16 bases between. There are 12 residues in the CDR3. The CDR3 loop reads CASAGATGGYTF. DNA of the CDR3: TGCGCCAGTGCAGGGGCAACGGGCGGCTACACCTTC.

The chain is built from TRBV19 and TRBJ1-5; D is ambiguous. The CDR3 extends over 12 amino acids. The V and J ends lost 9 bases and 4 bases respectively, with 10 bases between them. CDR1 is LNHDA, CDR2 SQIVND, per germline (reference sequence). The CDR3 DNA is TGTGCCAGCAATCAAGGAAATCAGCCCCAGCATTTT. Amino acids: CASNQGNQPQHF. The variable domain in full, with the rest retrieved from reference TRBV19 and TRBJ1-5, is DGGITQSPKYLFRKEGQNVTLSCEQNLNHDAMYWYRQDPGQGLRLIYYSQIVNDFQKGDIAEGYSVSREKKESFPLTVTSAQKNPTAFYLCASNQGNQPQHFGDGTRLSIL.

The chain couples TRBV25-1 to TRBJ1-4; perhaps TRBD1 as D (6 bases). CDR3 length: 12 residues. Trimming cost V 5 bases and J 13 bases, with 14 bases left between them. Germline CDR1 and CDR2: MGHDK and SYGVNS. CDR3 in amino acids: CASSKGVGGLFF. The CDR3 DNA reads TGTGCCAGCAGTAAGGGGGTTGGGGGACTGTTTTTT.

CDR3: CASSLWGGPGTEAFF. The DNA for the CDR3 is TGTGCCAGCAGTTTATGGGGGGGCCCGGGCACTGAAGCTTTCTTT. This sequence joins TRBV28 and TRBJ1-1, with D maybe TRBD1 (6 bases). This CDR3 region has 15 residues. Per the germline V gene, CDR1 is MDHEN and CDR2 is SYDVKM. Trimming left V 0 bases short and J 4 bases short, with 12 bases between.

This chain links TRBV5-1 with TRBJ2-1; TRBD2 matches at 12 bases. Trimming cost V 7 bases and J 10 bases; bases outside gene matches: 9. The CDR3 consists of 14 residues. The germline gives CDR1 SGHRS, CDR2 YFSETQ. The CDR3 DNA is TGCGCCAGCGAAAGACTAGCGGGAGATCGGGAGCAGTTCTTC. It is translated as CASERLAGDREQFF.

This clone was recorded once. The genes are TRBV19 and TRBJ2-2; 12 positions match TRBD2. There are 14 residues in the CDR3. The ends lost 11 bases at V and 4 bases at J; junction bases unmatched: 5. Germline V gene lookup returns CDR1 LNHDA and CDR2 SQIVND (reference sequence). This CDR3 reads CASLLAGGTGELFF. DNA for the CDR3: TGTGCCTCCTTACTAGCGGGAGGCACCGGGGAGCTGTTTTTT.

This clone was counted a few times. V usage is TRBV6-5 and J usage is TRBJ2-3; D is uncertain. This CDR3 region has 14 residues. Germline V gene data show CDR1 as MNHEY and CDR2 as SVGAGI. Deletions cut 2 bases from V and 4 bases from J, with 10 bases between. The chain's CDR3 is CASSYNGRSDTQYF. The CDR3 DNA reads as TGTGCCAGCAGTTACAACGGGCGCTCAGATACGCAGTATTTT.

The V and J genes are TRBV5-1 and TRBJ2-3, with D possibly matching TRBD2 (5 bases). CDR3 length: 12 amino acids. Germline values: CDR1 SGHRS, CDR2 YFSETQ. Trimming pared 5 bases from V and 4 bases from J, leaving 8 bases between. The CDR3 here is CASRGGADTQYF. The CDR3 DNA sequence: TGCGCCAGCAGAGGAGGAGCAGATACGCAGTATTTT.

The chain carries TRBV30 and TRBJ1-5; unclear D gene. This CDR3 has 13 residues. V was shortened by 4 bases and J by 3 bases, with 10 bases between the two germline ends. Germline lookup yields CDR1 GTSNPN and CDR2 SVGIG (reference sequence). The DNA of the CDR3 is TGTGCCTGGAATCCATCGGACAATCAGCCCCAGCATTTT. Protein: CAWNPSDNQPQHF.

J is TRBJ2-1 and V is TRBV4-3; D remains ambiguous. The V gene's germline CDR1 is LGHNA and CDR2 YSLEER. The V gene lost 2 bases and the J gene lost 1 base, with 12 bases spanning the gap. The CDR3 loop spans 16 amino acids. The CDR3: CASSQPGRDSYNEQFF. The CDR3 DNA is TGCGCCAGCAGCCAACCTGGACGAGATTCCTACAATGAGCAGTTCTTC.

This chain uses TRBV18 with TRBJ1-1, with 8 bases aligning to TRBD1. Per the germline V gene, CDR1 is KGHSH and CDR2 is LQKENI. This CDR3 contains 14 residues. V gave up 6 bases and J gave up 4 bases; unmatched junction bases: 7. Here the CDR3 DNA reads TGTGCCAGCTCTAGGACAGGGCGAACCACTGAAGCTTTCTTT. Protein: CASSRTGRTTEAFF.

This chain connects TRBV10-2 to TRBJ2-7; D gene uncertain. Deletions cut 3 bases from V and 2 bases from J, with 11 bases between. The germline V gene encodes CDR1 WSHSY and CDR2 SAAADI. The CDR3 is 14 amino acids. The chain's CDR3 is CASSDRSATYEQYF. For the CDR3, the DNA is TGCGCCAGCAGTGATCGGAGCGCTACCTACGAGCAGTACTTC.

The V and J genes are TRBV5-1 and TRBJ2-2, with a possible D match to TRBD2 (6 bases). The CDR3 spans 16 residues. V was clipped by 4 bases and J by 2 bases, with 15 bases between them. Per germline, CDR1 SGHRS and CDR2 YFSETQ. The CDR3 sequence: CASSRGIAPNTGELFF. The DNA for the CDR3 is TGCGCCAGCAGCCGGGGGATAGCCCCAAACACCGGGGAGCTGTTTTTT.

The chain links TRBV6-5 to TRBJ2-7; D remains unclear. This CDR3 has 14 amino acids. The germline V gene has CDR1 MNHEY and CDR2 SVGAGI. V gave up 2 bases and J gave up 3 bases, with 11 bases separating them. CDR3 region: CASSYKVPVYEQYF. CDR3 nucleotides: TGTGCCAGCAGTTACAAGGTCCCGGTCTACGAGCAGTACTTC.

This sequence joins TRBV30 and TRBJ2-1; TRBD2 matches at 14 bases. Per the germline V gene, CDR1 is GTSNPN and CDR2 is SVGIG (reference sequence). The junction had 7 bases not matched to a gene; V was cut back by 0 bases and J by 3 bases. The CDR3 length is 18 residues. The CDR3 sequence: CAWSVRFGLAGGYNEQFF. CDR3 bases: TGTGCCTGGAGTGTACGGTTTGGACTAGCGGGAGGCTACAATGAGCAGTTCTTC.

This chain connects TRBV11-2 to TRBJ1-1; tentative D call: TRBD1 (5 bases). Trimming cost V 5 bases and J 8 bases, with 12 bases left between them. The V gene's germline CDR1 is SGHAT and CDR2 FQNNGV. This CDR3 region has 12 residues. The CDR3 sequence is CASSQSTVEAFF. Written as DNA, the CDR3 is TGTGCCAGCAGCCAATCGACAGTCGAAGCTTTCTTT.

The chain joins TRBV30 to TRBJ2-7; no definite D call. The CDR3 runs 15 residues. V dropped 3 bases and J dropped 3 bases, with 18 bases sitting between them. Germline CDR1 is GTSNPN and CDR2 is SVGIG (reference sequence). Written as DNA, the CDR3 is TGTGCCTGGAGCGCCCCCGGCGGATCCCTCTACGAGCAGTACTTC. Its translation is CAWSAPGGSLYEQYF.

This chain connects TRBV2 to TRBJ2-1; 8 nucleotides align to TRBD2. The J segment lost 0 bases and the V segment lost 4 bases, leaving 11 bases of the junction unmatched. Looked up from germline, CDR1 is SNHLY and CDR2 is FYNNEI. The CDR3 sequence is 18 residues long. CDR3 nucleotides: TGTGCCAGCAGTGTACAGCGGGAGAGCATTTTCTCCTACAATGAGCAGTTCTTC. Amino acid sequence: CASSVQRESIFSYNEQFF.